This T cell receptor beta chain was recorded in a study of Graves' ophthalmopathy and Graves' hyperthyroidism. CDR1 is DFQATT and CDR2 is SNEGSKA in the germline V gene (reference sequence). Deletions cut 0 bases from V and 5 bases from J, with 16 bases between. This CDR3 is 15 amino acids long. Study-level findings and limits: Discrimination between ophthalmopathy and stable hyperthyroidism by a 13-signature model showed about 85% sensitivity and 70% to 82% specificity. Clonotypes were expanded in thyroid at above 0.001 frequency, and most also appeared in blood.

This clonotype has a count of ten or more. Its antigen remains unknown. The starting material, approximately 10 ml of fresh peripheral blood, provided the PBMCs. RNA transcripts yielded amplified TCR beta CDR3 regions. Second-round multiplex PCR followed a first-round RT-PCR using HTBI primers. Using its own MiXCR run on the multiplex PCR reads, TCRdb lists one record per CDR3 protein. The data hold 150,000 or so distinct CDR3 sequences, with roughly two fifths observed a single time. Input material: peripheral blood. The chain links TRBV20-1 to TRBJ2-5; D uncertain. The origin of this receptor is a man younger than 45 with Graves' ophthalmopathy. CDR3: CSARDPRTLWETQYF. The CDR3 region has the DNA TGCAGTGCTAGAGACCCGCGGACGCTCTGGGAGACCCAGTACTTC.